These 13 T cell receptor beta chains came from one sample sequenced in a study of T cells in Graves' hyperthyroidism and ophthalmopathy. The investigators amplified TCR beta CDR3 regions from RNA transcripts. Using the HTBI primer set, a first-round RT-PCR was run on the TCR CDR3. TCRdb fed the multiplex PCR reads into MiXCR, producing one record per CDR3 protein. Here the sample spans 270,000 or so distinct CDR3 sequences, about 25% being singletons. The sequenced material came from blood. The source is a man aged 35 to 55 with Graves' hyperthyroidism that later progressed to Graves' ophthalmopathy.

This clonotype was counted at least ten times. V gene TRBV5-1 combines with J gene TRBJ2-2; TRBD1 aligns across 9 bases. After removal of 1 base from V and 1 base from J, the junction contained 8 bases not matched to a gene. CDR3 length: 18 residues. Germline loops: CDR1 SGHRS, CDR2 YFSETQ. The CDR3 reads CASSLWTPGQGNTGELFF. As DNA, the CDR3 is TGCGCCAGCAGCTTGTGGACGCCGGGACAGGGGAACACCGGGGAGCTGTTTTTT.

This clonotype was counted at least ten times. The genes are TRBV20-1 and TRBJ2-7, with D possibly matching TRBD2 (5 bases). In germline, CDR1 is DFQATT, CDR2 SNEGSKA (reference sequence). V was clipped by 3 bases and J by 7 bases, with 16 bases between them. CDR3 length: 13 residues. The CDR3 spells CSASRSRVGEQYF. CDR3 bases: TGCAGTGCTAGCAGGTCGCGGGTGGGAGAGCAGTACTTC.

V and J are TRBV12-3 or TRBV12-4 and TRBJ2-7, with D tentatively TRBD2 (6 bases). The CDR3 totals 14 residues. Between the trimmed V and J ends, which lost 7 bases and 7 bases, there was a span of 20 bases. The CDR3 DNA sequence: TGTGCCAGCACCTTCTGGGGGACCCGGGGGGAGCAGTACTTC. It translates to CASTFWGTRGEQYF.

In its sample, this clonotype was seen many times. Germline and junction disagree at one end, which may indicate a read error. The chain joins TRBV7-7 to TRBJ2-5, with 9 bases aligning to TRBD2. The CDR3 is made up of 14 amino acids. Germline loops: CDR1 SSHAT, CDR2 FNYEAQ (reference sequence). The CDR3, as DNA: TGTGCTAGCAGTTATAGCGGGAGACAAGAGACCCAGTACTTC. Protein product: CASSYSGRQETQYF.

The sample holds many counts of this clonotype. V is TRBV24-1 and J is TRBJ2-5; either TRBD1 or TRBD2 may supply D (7 bases each). Trimming stripped 3 bases from V and 8 bases from J, with 27 bases between. Looked up from germline, CDR1 is KGHDR and CDR2 is SFDVKD. The length of the CDR3 is 18 residues. The CDR3 DNA reads TGTGCCACCAGTGATCACACTTCAGGGGGGAGGGCCCGAGAAACCCAGTACTTC. Translated, it gives CATSDHTSGGRARETQYF.

This clonotype was recorded many times. The chain has TRBV6-5 and TRBJ1-1; D call uncertain. V lost 8 bases, J lost 4 bases, and 14 bases lay in between. Germline CDR1 and CDR2: MNHEY and SVGAGI. The CDR3 covers 13 residues. The CDR3 loop is CASGLSPSTEAFF. The CDR3 bases are TGTGCCAGCGGCCTTTCCCCCAGCACTGAAGCTTTCTTT.

This rearrangement joins TRBV7-9 to TRBJ2-5; 8 bases line up with TRBD2. Germline CDR1 reads SEHNR; CDR2 reads FQNEAQ (reference sequence). CDR3 length: 14 residues. V shed 8 bases and J 5 bases; nucleotides not matched to a gene: 10. In nucleotides, the CDR3 is TGTGCCAGCGGCACACTAGCGGTTGAGGAGACCCAGTACTTC. Translated, it gives CASGTLAVEETQYF.

This clonotype was detected ten times or more. The chain is built from TRBV12-3 or TRBV12-4 and TRBJ2-7; 7 nucleotides match TRBD2. The length of the CDR3 is 16 residues. V gave up 1 base and J gave up 2 bases; unmatched junction bases: 8. The CDR3 DNA sequence: TGTGCCAGCAGTTTAGTTCTGGCTAGCGGAGCCTACGAGCAGTACTTC. Residues: CASSLVLASGAYEQYF.

The sample holds many counts of this clonotype. The chain employs TRBV6-1 and TRBJ2-4; possibly TRBD2 for D (6 bases). Looked up from germline, CDR1 is MNHNS and CDR2 is SASEGT. Trimming took 2 bases from V and 8 from J, leaving 10 bases between them. This CDR3 is 13 amino acids long. This CDR3 is CASSEQGGDIQYF. In DNA, the CDR3 is TGTGCCAGCAGTGAACAGGGAGGTGACATTCAGTACTTC.

This clonotype was counted ten times or more. The chain links TRBV9 to TRBJ1-2; 7 positions agree with TRBD1. Germline lookup yields CDR1 SGDLS and CDR2 YYNGEE. V was clipped by 0 bases and J by 4 bases; unmatched bases: 3. The CDR3 has 14 amino acids. CDR3 sequence (DNA): TGTGCCAGCAGCGTAGGGGACAGAACCTATGGCTACACCTTC. Translation gives CASSVGDRTYGYTF.

This clonotype was observed at least ten times. The rearrangement uses TRBV27 and TRBJ1-2; D ambiguous. From germline, CDR1 is MNHEY and CDR2 SMNVEV (reference sequence). CDR3 length: 18 amino acids. The germline V and J ends were trimmed by 8 bases and 9 bases, with 34 bases remaining between them. CDR3 DNA: TGTGCCAGCGGAAACGACGGGTCAAGGTTACGTAAAGAGAGTCGCTACACCTTC. This gives the protein CASGNDGSRLRKESRYTF.

This clonotype was detected ten times or more. In DNA, the CDR3 is TGTGCCAGCGCCACGGGGTCAATGAACACTGAAGCTTTCTTT. Translated, it gives CASATGSMNTEAFF. V is TRBV11-3 and J is TRBJ1-1; D is unclear. Germline V gene lookup returns CDR1 SGHNT and CDR2 YENEEA. The CDR3 is 14 amino acids. Trimming shortened V by 8 bases and J by 0 bases, and 13 bases separated the two germline ends.

This clonotype was recorded at least ten times. V and J are TRBV4-1 and TRBJ1-3, with no clear D. The CDR3 consists of 13 residues. V was shortened by 3 bases and J by 4 bases, with 7 bases between the two germline ends. Germline lookup yields CDR1 MGHRA and CDR2 YSYEKL. CDR3 region: CASSQTRGNTIYF. In nucleotides, the CDR3 is TGCGCCAGCAGCCAGACGAGGGGAAACACCATATATTTT.